This TCR beta chain was retrieved from a study of blood T cell repertoires in COVID-19 (dated by TCRdb to between 2020 and 2021). Regarding the complete study: The collaborator samples originated in the United States, Italy and Spain and spanned the acute and convalescent phases of COVID-19. The prospective study material was composed of cDNA or gDNA derived from T cells, B-cell-depleted T cells, or PBMCs. Deeply sampled blood TCRbeta repertoires from subjects exposed to, actively infected with, or recovered from COVID-19 were included in the dataset. The repertoires were made available in a free public database intended to serve as a resource for research on the immune response to SARS-CoV-2. Samples were obtained from the ongoing ImmuneRACE study (first 160 participants) and from some 1,300 subjects provided by 6 global collaborators. A de-identified subject ID, COVID-19 status, age in years and sex were almost always included in the sample metadata. HLA class I and class II types, where available, came from metadata supplied by the sample provider rather than from assay-based typing. The paper as a whole reports these results and caveats: The amount of clinical and demographic metadata varied by source and participant and was provided uncurated.

TCRbeta CDR3 regions were amplified from genomic DNA using the immunoSEQ Assay, a bias-controlled multiplex PCR. The study's own analysis went as follows. The number of nucleated cells in each sample was estimated from the amplification of reference gene primers within the assay. Sequence reads were collapsed and filtered to measure the absolute abundance of every unique TCRbeta CDR3 rearrangement. For each sample, productive Simpson clonality was calculated by taking the square root of Simpson's diversity index across productive rearrangements. In its TCRdb copy, this immuneACCESS table keeps in-frame sequences only and misses some clones. Where compared with another copy, unresolved V genes explain less than half of these, and the others have no known cause. V and J calls and clone size are those listed in that table; D and trimming were worked out from the DNA. The sample table contains about 110,000 clones; only one count was recorded for 80% of them. The ten top clones hold more than 4% of the sample.

As for this clone: The target of this receptor is not known. No clone much larger than this one lies a single base away; base qualities are absent.

Spanning cysteine to phenylalanine, the CDR3 consists of 15 amino acids. The only DNA kept is the CDR3, 45 bases in frame from the first base. Unmatched junction bases come to 7, with V trimmed by 6 bases and J by 5 bases. CDR1 and CDR2 are drawn from the germline V gene: MNHEY, SVGEGT. Each collaborating institution followed its own protocols to collect whole blood in K2EDTA tubes. For TCRbeta analysis, collaborators shipped samples in one of three forms: frozen whole blood, isolated PBMCs, or DNA extracted from either of those sample types. The sequenced sample was peripheral blood. The receptor's source is a human donor in a cohort sampled during active or convalescent COVID-19. The chain joins TRBV6-2 or TRBV6-3 to TRBJ1-5, and TRBD1 matches 10 of the central bases. The sequenced DNA: TGTGCCAGCAGCAAGACAGGGGGCGGCTATCAGCCCCAGCATTTT. Translated, this is CASSKTGGGYQPQHF.